The clone carrying this TCR beta chain turned up a few times. Its antigen is still unknown. The authors amplified TCR beta CDR3 regions, and they did so from RNA transcripts for repertoire sequencing. An opening RT-PCR round employed HTBI primers and preceded a second-round multiplex PCR. MiXCR was run by TCRdb on the multiplex PCR reads, yielding one entry per CDR3 protein. This table has around 660,000 distinct CDR3 sequences, about two fifths appearing once. V shed 3 bases and J shed 1 base, with 9 bases lying between them. The CDR3 sequence is 14 residues long. Germline values: CDR1 SQVTM, CDR2 ANQGSEA. This specimen belongs to a study of Graves' ophthalmopathy and Graves' hyperthyroidism. Study conclusions and caveats: In blood, most expanded thyroid clonotypes above 0.001 frequency were also detected. For separating ophthalmopathy from stable hyperthyroidism, a 13-signature model gave 87.88% sensitivity and 81.08% specificity.

Under 3 months in duration, the ophthalmopathy in affected donors had moderate-to-severe activity, CAS ≥3 and NOSPECS ≥4. Reliance was placed on clinical symptoms, serum thyroxine, TRAb, thyroid ultrasound and orbital computed tomography for diagnosis. Sequenced sample: peripheral blood. This receptor was identified in an adult man with Graves' ophthalmopathy. The chain carries TRBV29-1 and TRBJ2-2; possibly TRBD1 for D (5 bases). DNA for the CDR3: TGCAGCGTTGATCCCCAGGGGAACACCGGGGAGCTGTTTTTT. This encodes CSVDPQGNTGELFF.